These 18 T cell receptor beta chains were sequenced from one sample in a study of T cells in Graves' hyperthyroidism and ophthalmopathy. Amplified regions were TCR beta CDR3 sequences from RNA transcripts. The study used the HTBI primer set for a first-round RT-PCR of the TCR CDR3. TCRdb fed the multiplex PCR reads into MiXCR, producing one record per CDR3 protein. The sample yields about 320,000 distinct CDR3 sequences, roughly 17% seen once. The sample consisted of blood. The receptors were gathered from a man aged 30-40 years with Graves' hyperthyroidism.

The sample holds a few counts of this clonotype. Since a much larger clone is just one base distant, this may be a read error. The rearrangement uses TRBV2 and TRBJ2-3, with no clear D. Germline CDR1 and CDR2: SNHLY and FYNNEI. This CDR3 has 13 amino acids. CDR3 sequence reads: CASGERLGDTQYF. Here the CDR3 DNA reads TGTGCCAGCGGTGAACGTCTGGGGGATACGCAGTATTTT.

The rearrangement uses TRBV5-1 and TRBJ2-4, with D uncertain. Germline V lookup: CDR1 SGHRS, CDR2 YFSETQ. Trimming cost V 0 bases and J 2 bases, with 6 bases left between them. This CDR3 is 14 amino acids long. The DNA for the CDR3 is TGCGCCAGCAGCTTGGACGCCACCAAAAACATTCAGTACTTC. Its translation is CASSLDATKNIQYF.

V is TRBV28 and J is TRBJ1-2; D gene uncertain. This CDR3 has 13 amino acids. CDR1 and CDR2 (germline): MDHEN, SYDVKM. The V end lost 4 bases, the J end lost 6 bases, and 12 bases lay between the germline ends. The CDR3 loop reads CASSSPRPNGYTF. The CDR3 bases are TGTGCCAGCAGTTCACCCCGCCCAAATGGCTACACCTTC.

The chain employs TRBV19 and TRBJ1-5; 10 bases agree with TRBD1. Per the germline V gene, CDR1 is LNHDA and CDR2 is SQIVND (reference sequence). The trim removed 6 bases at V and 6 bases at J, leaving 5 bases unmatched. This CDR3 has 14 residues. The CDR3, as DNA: TGTGCCAGTAGACGACAGGGGGCAAGTCAGCCCCAGCATTTT. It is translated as CASRRQGASQPQHF.

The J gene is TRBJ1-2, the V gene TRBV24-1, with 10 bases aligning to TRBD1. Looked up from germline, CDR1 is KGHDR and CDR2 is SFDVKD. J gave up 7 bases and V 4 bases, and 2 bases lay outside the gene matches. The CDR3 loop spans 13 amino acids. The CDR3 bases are TGTGCCACCAGTGAGACAGGGGGCGGTGGCTACACCTTC. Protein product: CATSETGGGGYTF.

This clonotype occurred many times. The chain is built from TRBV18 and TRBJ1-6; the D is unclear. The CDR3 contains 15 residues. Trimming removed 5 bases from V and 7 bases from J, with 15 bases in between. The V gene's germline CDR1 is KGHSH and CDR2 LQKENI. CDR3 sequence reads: CASSTLVSDNSPLHF. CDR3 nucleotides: TGTGCCAGCTCAACCCTTGTCTCAGACAATTCACCCCTCCACTTT.

CDR3 coding DNA: TGTGCCAGCAGCGTCGATTCTGGGGCCAACGTCCTGACTTTC. Its translation: CASSVDSGANVLTF. V is TRBV9 and J is TRBJ2-6; no firm D call. CDR1 is SGDLS and CDR2 is YYNGEE in the germline V gene. V was clipped by 2 bases and J by 1 base, with 4 bases between them. This CDR3 has 14 residues.

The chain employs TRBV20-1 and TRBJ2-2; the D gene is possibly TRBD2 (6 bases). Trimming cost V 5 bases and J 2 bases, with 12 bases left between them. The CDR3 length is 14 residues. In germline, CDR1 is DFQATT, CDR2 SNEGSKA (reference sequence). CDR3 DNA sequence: TGCAGTGCTTCTCGGGACTTTAACACCGGGGAGCTGTTTTTT. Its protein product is CSASRDFNTGELFF.

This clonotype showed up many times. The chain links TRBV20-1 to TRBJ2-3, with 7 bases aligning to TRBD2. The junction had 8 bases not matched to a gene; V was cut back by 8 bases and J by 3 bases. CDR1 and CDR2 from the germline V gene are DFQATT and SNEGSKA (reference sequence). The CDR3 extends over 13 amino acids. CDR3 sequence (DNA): TGCAGTTTCGCGGGAGATAATACAGATACGCAGTATTTT. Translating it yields CSFAGDNTDTQYF.

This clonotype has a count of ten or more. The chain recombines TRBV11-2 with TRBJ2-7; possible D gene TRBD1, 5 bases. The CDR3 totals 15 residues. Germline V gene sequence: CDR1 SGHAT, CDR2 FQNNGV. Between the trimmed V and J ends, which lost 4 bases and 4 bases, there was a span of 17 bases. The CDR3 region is CASSSRTGDFYEQYF. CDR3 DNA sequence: TGTGCCAGCAGCTCCCGTACAGGAGATTTTTACGAGCAGTACTTC.

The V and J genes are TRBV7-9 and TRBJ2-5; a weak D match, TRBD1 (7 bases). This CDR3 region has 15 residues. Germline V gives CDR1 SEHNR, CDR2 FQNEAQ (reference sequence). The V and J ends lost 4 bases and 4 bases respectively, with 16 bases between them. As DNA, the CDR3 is TGTGCCAGCAGCTCCTCGAGACAGGGAGGAGAGACCCAGTACTTC. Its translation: CASSSSRQGGETQYF.

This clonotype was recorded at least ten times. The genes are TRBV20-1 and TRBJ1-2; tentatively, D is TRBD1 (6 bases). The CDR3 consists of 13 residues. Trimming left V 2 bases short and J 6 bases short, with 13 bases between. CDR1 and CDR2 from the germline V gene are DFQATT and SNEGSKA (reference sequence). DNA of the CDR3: TGCAGTGCTAGACCAGGGGAGGGCAATGGCTACACCTTC. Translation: CSARPGEGNGYTF.

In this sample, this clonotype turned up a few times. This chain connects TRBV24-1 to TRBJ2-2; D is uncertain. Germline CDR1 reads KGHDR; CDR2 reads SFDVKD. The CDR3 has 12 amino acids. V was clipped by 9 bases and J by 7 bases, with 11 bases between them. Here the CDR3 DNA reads TGTGCCACCCCGGTCTCTGACGGGGAGCTGTTTTTT. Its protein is CATPVSDGELFF.

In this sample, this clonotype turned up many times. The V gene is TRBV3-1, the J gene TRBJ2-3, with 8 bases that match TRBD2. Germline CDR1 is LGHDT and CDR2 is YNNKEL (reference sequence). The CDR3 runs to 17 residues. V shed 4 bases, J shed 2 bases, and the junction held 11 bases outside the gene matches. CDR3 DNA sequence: TGTGCCAGCAGCCCTAGGTGGAAGCGGGAGACCACAGATACGCAGTATTTT. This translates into CASSPRWKRETTDTQYF.

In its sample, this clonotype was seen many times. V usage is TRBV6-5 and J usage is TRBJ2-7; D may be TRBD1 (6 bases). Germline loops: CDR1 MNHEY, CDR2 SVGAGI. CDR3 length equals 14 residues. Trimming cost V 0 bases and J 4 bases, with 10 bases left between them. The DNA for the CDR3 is TGTGCCAGCAGTTACTCGTCAGGGGAATACGAGCAGTACTTC. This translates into CASSYSSGEYEQYF.

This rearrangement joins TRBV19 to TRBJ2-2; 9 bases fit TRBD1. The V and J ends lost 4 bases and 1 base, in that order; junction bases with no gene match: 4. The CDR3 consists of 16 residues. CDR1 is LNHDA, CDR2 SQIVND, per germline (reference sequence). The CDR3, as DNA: TGTGCCAGTAGTAGGGGGACAGGGAAGAACACCGGGGAGCTGTTTTTT. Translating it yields CASSRGTGKNTGELFF.

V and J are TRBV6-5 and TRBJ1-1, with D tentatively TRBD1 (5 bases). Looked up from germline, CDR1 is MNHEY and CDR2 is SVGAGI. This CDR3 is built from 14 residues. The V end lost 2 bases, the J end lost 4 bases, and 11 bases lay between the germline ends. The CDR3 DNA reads TGTGCCAGCAGTTACGGGAATGGGGGCACTGAAGCTTTCTTT. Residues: CASSYGNGGTEAFF.

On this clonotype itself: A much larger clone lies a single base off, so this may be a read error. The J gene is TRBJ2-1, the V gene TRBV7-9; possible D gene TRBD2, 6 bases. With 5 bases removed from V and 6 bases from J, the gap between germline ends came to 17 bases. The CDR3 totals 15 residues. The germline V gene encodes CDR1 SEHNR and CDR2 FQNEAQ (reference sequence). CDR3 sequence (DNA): TGTGCCAGCAGCGAATGGGGAGGTTGGTGCAATGAGCAGTTCTTC. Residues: CASSEWGGWCNEQFF.